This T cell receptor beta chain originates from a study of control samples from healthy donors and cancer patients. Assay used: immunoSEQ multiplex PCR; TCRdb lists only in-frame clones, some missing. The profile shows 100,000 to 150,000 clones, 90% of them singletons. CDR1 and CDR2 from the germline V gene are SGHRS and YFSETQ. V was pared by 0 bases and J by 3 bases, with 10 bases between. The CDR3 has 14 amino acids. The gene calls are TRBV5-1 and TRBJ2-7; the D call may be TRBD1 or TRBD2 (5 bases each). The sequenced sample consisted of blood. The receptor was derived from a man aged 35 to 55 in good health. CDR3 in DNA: TGCGCCAGCAGCTTGGTCGGGACGTTCTACGAGCAGTACTTC. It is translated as CASSLVGTFYEQYF. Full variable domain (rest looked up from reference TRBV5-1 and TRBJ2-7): KAGVTQTPRYLIKTRGQQVTLSCSPISGHRSVSWYQQTPGQGLQFLFEYFSETQRNKGNFPGRFSGRQFSNSRSEMNVSTLELGDSALYLCASSLVGTFYEQYFGPGTRLTVT.